This T cell receptor beta chain emerged from a study of shared clonotypes between healthy human individuals. Using immunoSEQ multiplex PCR, the repertoire was profiled, and TCRdb retains in-frame clones only, with some absent. The sample includes millions of clones, more than 80% of them seen just once. Study outcomes and limitations: The diversity represented, both genetic and in exposure history, was limited by few donors. Clonotype sharing among donors, it was expected, would be affected by sequencing depth.

The V gene lost 0 bases and the J gene lost 1 base, with 6 bases spanning the gap. Germline V gives CDR1 SGHAT, CDR2 FQNNGV. CDR3 length: 14 residues. CD4+ cells yielded CD45RA+ naive and CD45RA-negative memory subsets. With regard to this clone: Its target is not known.

Sequencing used naive CD4+ T cells sorted from blood. As for subset: CD45RA+ positively selected. The chain recombines TRBV11-2 with TRBJ1-2, with unresolved D. This sequence was found in a man between 18 and 35 years old in good health. The CDR3 loop reads CASSLDSINYGYTF. CDR3 coding DNA: TGTGCCAGCAGCTTAGACAGTATTAACTATGGCTACACCTTC.